This record concerns one T cell receptor beta chain sequence. Antigen unknown. This CDR3 region has 16 residues. J gave up 3 bases and V 0 bases, and 7 bases lay outside the gene matches. The V gene's germline CDR1 is SEHNR and CDR2 FQNEAQ (reference sequence). The data belong to a study of cytomegalovirus exposure and HLA in healthy donors. Across the study: As released early, the data held roughly 85 million unique TCRs from HLA-typed donors. Study observations and caveats: More clonal expansion characterized HLA-associated TCR beta chains than equally common others in a later analysis. Reports indicated that the classifier achieved high specificity and sensitivity in diagnosing cytomegalovirus status. Cytomegalovirus association was assigned to over 150 TCR beta chains.

Amplification used 60 Vbeta primers and 13 Jbeta primers. This table comes from immunoSEQ multiplex PCR, and its TCRdb copy is limited to in-frame clones, with some not included. The top ten hold roughly 10% of the sample, which has about 34,000 clones, 82% seen once. The material sequenced was PBMCs. V and J are TRBV7-9 and TRBJ1-2; 7 bases align to TRBD1. This clonotype originated in a woman aged 18-35 years in good health and CMV-seropositive. The CDR3 nucleotides are TGTGCCAGCAGCTTAGCACGAGGGGGCAGATACTATGGCTACACCTTC. Its translation: CASSLARGGRYYGYTF.